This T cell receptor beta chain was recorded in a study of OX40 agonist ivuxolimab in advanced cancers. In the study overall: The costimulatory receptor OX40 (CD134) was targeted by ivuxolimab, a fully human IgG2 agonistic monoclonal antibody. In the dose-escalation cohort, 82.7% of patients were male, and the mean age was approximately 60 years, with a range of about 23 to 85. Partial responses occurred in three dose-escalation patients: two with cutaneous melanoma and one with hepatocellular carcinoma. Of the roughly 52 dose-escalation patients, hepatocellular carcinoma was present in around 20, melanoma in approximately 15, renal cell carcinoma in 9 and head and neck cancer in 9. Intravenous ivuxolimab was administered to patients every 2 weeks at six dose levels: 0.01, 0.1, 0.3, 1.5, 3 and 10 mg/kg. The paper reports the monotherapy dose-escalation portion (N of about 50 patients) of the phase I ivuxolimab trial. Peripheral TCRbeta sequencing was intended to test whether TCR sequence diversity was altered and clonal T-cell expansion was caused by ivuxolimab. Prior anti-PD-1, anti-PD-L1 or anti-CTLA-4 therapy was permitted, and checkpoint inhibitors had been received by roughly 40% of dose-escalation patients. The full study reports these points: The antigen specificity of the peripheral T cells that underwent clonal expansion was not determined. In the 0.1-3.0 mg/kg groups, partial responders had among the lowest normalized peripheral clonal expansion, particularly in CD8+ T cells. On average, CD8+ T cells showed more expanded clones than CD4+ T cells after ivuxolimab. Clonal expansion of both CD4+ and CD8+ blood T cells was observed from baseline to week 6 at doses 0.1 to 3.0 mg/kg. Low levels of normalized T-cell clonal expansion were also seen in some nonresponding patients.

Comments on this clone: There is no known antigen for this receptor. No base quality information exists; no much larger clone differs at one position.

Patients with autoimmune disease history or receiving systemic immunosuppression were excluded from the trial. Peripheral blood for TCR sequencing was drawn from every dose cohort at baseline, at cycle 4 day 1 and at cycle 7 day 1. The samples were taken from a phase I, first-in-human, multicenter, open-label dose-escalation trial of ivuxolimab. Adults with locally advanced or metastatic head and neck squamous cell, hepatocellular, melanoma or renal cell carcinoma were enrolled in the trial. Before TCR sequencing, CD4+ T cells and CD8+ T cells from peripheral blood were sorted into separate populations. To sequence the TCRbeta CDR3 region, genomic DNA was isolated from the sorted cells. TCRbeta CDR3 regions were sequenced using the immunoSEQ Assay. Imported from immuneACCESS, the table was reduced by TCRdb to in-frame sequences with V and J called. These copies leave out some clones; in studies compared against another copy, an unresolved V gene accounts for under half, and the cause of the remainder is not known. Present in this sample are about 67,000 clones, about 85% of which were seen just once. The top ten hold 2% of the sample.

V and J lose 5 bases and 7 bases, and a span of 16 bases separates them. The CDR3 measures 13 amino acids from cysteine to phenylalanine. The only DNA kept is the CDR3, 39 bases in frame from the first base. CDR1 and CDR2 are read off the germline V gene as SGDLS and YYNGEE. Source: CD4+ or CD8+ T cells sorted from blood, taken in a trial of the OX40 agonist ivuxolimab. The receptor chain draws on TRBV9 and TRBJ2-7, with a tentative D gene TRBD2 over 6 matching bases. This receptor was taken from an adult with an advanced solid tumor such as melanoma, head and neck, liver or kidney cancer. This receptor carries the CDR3 CASSIRESGEQYF. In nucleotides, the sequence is TGTGCCAGCAGTATTCGGGAGTCTGGAGAGCAGTACTTC. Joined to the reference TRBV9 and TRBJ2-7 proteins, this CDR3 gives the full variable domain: DSGVTQTPKHLITATGQRVTLRCSPRSGDLSVYWYQQSLDQGLQFLIQYYNGEERAKGNILERFSAQQFPDLHSELNLSSLELGDSALYFCASSIRESGEQYFGPGTRLTVT.